These 5 T cell receptor beta chains came from one sample sequenced in a study of blood T cells in healthy people across ages. A J-beta primer mix and a sample-barcoded 5' primer were used in a second PCR of about 6 to 12 cycles. One entry per CDR3 protein results from TCRdb running MiXCR on the 5' RACE reads. The sample lists over a million distinct CDR3 sequences, 59% occurring once. The sample was blood. The receptors derive from a man aged 18 to 30 in good health.

The chain combines TRBV20-1 with TRBJ2-1, with 8 positions matching TRBD2. The CDR3 extends over 14 amino acids. Germline V gene lookup returns CDR1 DFQATT and CDR2 SNEGSKA (reference sequence). V lost 5 bases to trimming and J lost 8 bases; unmatched junction nucleotides: 11. Written as DNA, the CDR3 is TGCAGTGCTCAACCGGGACTAGTGATCTATGAGCAGTTCTTC. This sequence encodes CSAQPGLVIYEQFF.

The CDR3, as DNA: TGTGCCAGCAGGGGGACTACAAGCTCCTACAATGAGCAGTTCTTC. Protein product: CASRGTTSSYNEQFF. The rearrangement uses TRBV6-2 or TRBV6-3 and TRBJ2-1; 7 nucleotides line up with TRBD2. CDR3 size: 15 residues. Germline CDR1 reads MNHEY; CDR2 reads SVGEGT. V lost 6 bases and J lost 0; bases outside the gene matches: 5.

The chain couples TRBV28 to TRBJ1-5; TRBD1 matches at 8 bases. J lost 4 bases, V lost 6 bases, and 14 bases had no gene match. This CDR3 has 17 residues. From germline, CDR1 is MDHEN and CDR2 SYDVKM. CDR3 sequence (DNA): TGTGCCAGCAGCTCAACGAGGGACAGGCGACAAAATCAGCCCCAGCATTTT. Translation gives CASSSTRDRRQNQPQHF.

The chain joins TRBV7-9 to TRBJ2-7; a weak D match, TRBD2 (5 bases). Trimming stripped 3 bases from V and 5 bases from J, with 11 bases between. This CDR3 region has 13 residues. Looked up from germline, CDR1 is SEHNR and CDR2 is FQNEAQ (reference sequence). CDR3 amino acids: CASSFTSHDEQYF. The CDR3, as DNA: TGTGCCAGCAGCTTCACTAGTCACGACGAGCAGTACTTC.

Turning to this clonotype: One junction end disagrees with the germline gene, perhaps due to a read error. This chain links TRBV6-5 with TRBJ2-6; tentative D call: TRBD1 (5 bases). This CDR3 spans 15 amino acids. CDR1 MNHEY and CDR2 SVGAGI come from the germline V gene. DNA for the CDR3: TGTGCCAGCAGTTATCGGCCCTCTGGGGCCGACGTCCTGACTTTC. Its translation: CASSYRPSGADVLTF.